The next 21 T cell receptor beta chains were all read from a single sample in a study of shared clonotypes between healthy human individuals (dated by TCRdb to between 2020 and 2021). Library preparation used the immunoSEQ multiplex PCR assay. TCRdb obtained this table from immuneACCESS and retained in-frame rearrangements with V and J assigned. These tables miss some clones; where compared with another copy, unresolved V genes account for less than half of the shortfall, and the remainder is unexplained. The sample table records more than 400,000 clones; roughly 80% of these occur just once. The top ten clonotypes cover roughly 13% of the sample. Sample: PBMCs. The receptors shown here come from a middle-aged woman in good health. Some clones in this sample may be carry-over from other donors' samples.

The chain combines TRBV5-1 with TRBJ2-7; TRBD1 is a possible D gene (6 bases). This CDR3 comprises 15 residues. V was trimmed by 7 bases and J by 0 bases, leaving 17 bases between them. Germline V gene lookup returns CDR1 SGHRS and CDR2 YFSETQ. This CDR3 reads CASAESGTFSYEQYF. CDR3 in DNA: TGCGCCAGCGCCGAATCCGGGACATTCTCCTACGAGCAGTACTTC.

There are many counts of this clone. The chain employs TRBV9 and TRBJ1-4, with 8 nucleotides matching TRBD1. The V gene end was trimmed by 4 bases and the J gene end by 3 bases; junction bases not matched to a gene: 2. The CDR3 runs 14 residues. Germline V gene sequence: CDR1 SGDLS, CDR2 YYNGEE. CDR3 residues: CASSTGGANEKLFF. The CDR3 nucleotides read TGTGCCAGCAGCACAGGGGGGGCTAATGAAAAACTGTTTTTT. Drawing the rest from reference TRBV9 and TRBJ1-4, the complete variable domain is DSGVTQTPKHLITATGQRVTLRCSPRSGDLSVYWYQQSLDQGLQFLIQYYNGEERAKGNILERFSAQQFPDLHSELNLSSLELGDSALYFCASSTGGANEKLFFGSGTQLSVL.

The chain combines TRBV21-1 with TRBJ1-3. TRBV21-1 is designated a pseudogene. The CDR3 is 11 residues long. CDR3 coding DNA: TGTGCCTGTCGGGCTGGAAACACCATATATTTT. It yields the protein CACRAGNTIYF.

About this clone itself: A single base is all that separates this from a far larger clone, so a read error is likely. This CDR3 is also generated by other DNA sequences in the sample. This chain connects TRBV15 to TRBJ2-7; D might be TRBD1 or TRBD2, each matching 5 bases. Germline values: CDR1 LNHNV, CDR2 YYDKDF (reference sequence). The CDR3 runs to 13 residues. Written as DNA, the CDR3 is TGCGCCACCAGCAGAGGGGCTGACTACGAGCAGTACTTC. Its protein product is CATSRGADYEQYF.

A word on this clone: A read error likely explains this, since a far larger clone differs by one base. Additional DNA sequences in this sample encode the identical CDR3. The chain has TRBV30 and TRBJ1-4, with a possible D match to TRBD1 (5 bases). The CDR3 consists of 15 residues. CDR1 is GTSNPN and CDR2 is SVGIG in the germline V gene (reference sequence). V was pared by 3 bases and J by 8 bases, with 19 bases between. The CDR3 loop reads CAWRVPGHPAEKLFF. CDR3 bases: TGTGCCTGGAGAGTTCCAGGACACCCGGCGGAAAAACTGTTTTTT.

This clone was recorded a few times. A far larger clone is a single base away, which makes a read error likely. The V gene is TRBV29-1, the J gene TRBJ1-1; D is undetermined. Germline values: CDR1 SQVTM, CDR2 ANQGSEA. The V end lost 3 bases, the J end lost 1 base, and 12 bases lay between the germline ends. This CDR3 region has 14 residues. The CDR3 is CSVEMGSSNTEAFF. In DNA form, the CDR3 reads TGCAGCGTTGAGATGGGCAGCTCGAACACTGAAGCTTTCTTT.

The rearrangement joins TRBV7-9 to TRBJ2-1, with 7 bases aligning to TRBD2. This CDR3 is 15 amino acids long. Germline CDR1 reads SEHNR; CDR2 reads FQNEAQ (reference sequence). V shed 4 bases and J 7 bases; nucleotides not matched to a gene: 10. The CDR3 reads CASSSLSGIENEQFF. DNA for the CDR3: TGTGCCAGCAGCTCCTTGAGCGGGATCGAGAATGAGCAGTTCTTC.

The J gene is TRBJ2-3, the V gene TRBV7-2; D gene unclear. CDR3 length equals 15 residues. Germline CDR1 and CDR2: SGHTA and FQGNSA. Trimming pared 1 base from V and 5 bases from J, leaving 13 bases between. In DNA form, the CDR3 reads TGTGCCAGCAGCTTAGTGCGTGGGGTCGGAGATACGCAGTATTTT. This encodes CASSLVRGVGDTQYF.

The chain has TRBV7-6 and TRBJ2-7; D is unclear. Germline lookup yields CDR1 SGHVS and CDR2 FNYEAQ. This CDR3 is 13 amino acids long. The germline V and J ends were trimmed by 0 bases and 3 bases, with 6 bases remaining between them. CDR3 sequence reads: CASSLANHYEQYF. The CDR3 bases are TGTGCCAGCAGCTTAGCGAATCACTACGAGCAGTACTTC.

The J gene is TRBJ1-1, the V gene TRBV19; tentative D call: TRBD1 (6 bases). Trimming took 10 bases from V and 0 from J, leaving 15 bases between them. In germline, CDR1 is LNHDA, CDR2 SQIVND (reference sequence). The CDR3 consists of 14 residues. CDR3 residues: CAIHKTGLNTEAFF. In DNA form, the CDR3 reads TGTGCCATTCATAAAACAGGGCTGAACACTGAAGCTTTCTTT.

The chain couples TRBV19 to TRBJ1-1; TRBD1 matches 8 bases. CDR1 LNHDA and CDR2 SQIVND come from the germline V gene (reference sequence). This CDR3 is 15 amino acids long. V lost 5 bases to trimming and J lost 0 bases; unmatched junction nucleotides: 5. CDR3: CASSPWTGMNTEAFF. As DNA, the CDR3 is TGTGCCAGTAGTCCTTGGACAGGGATGAACACTGAAGCTTTCTTT.

V is TRBV15 and J is TRBJ2-5; 16 nucleotides match TRBD2. The V gene's germline CDR1 is LNHNV and CDR2 YYDKDF (reference sequence). The V gene end was trimmed by 4 bases and the J gene end by 1 base; junction bases not matched to a gene: 6. The CDR3 consists of 18 residues. The CDR3 is CATSKGLAGGPFQETQYF. The CDR3, as DNA: TGTGCCACCAGCAAGGGACTAGCGGGAGGGCCGTTCCAAGAGACCCAGTACTTC.

This clone has just a few counts. The chain links TRBV19 to TRBJ1-4, with 7 nucleotides matching TRBD1. V lost 3 bases to trimming and J lost 5 bases; unmatched junction nucleotides: 6. The CDR3 consists of 15 residues. The germline gives CDR1 LNHDA, CDR2 SQIVND (reference sequence). The CDR3: CASSILTGPNEKLFF. CDR3 in DNA: TGTGCCAGTAGTATCCTGACAGGGCCCAATGAAAAACTGTTTTTT.

The chain is built from TRBV7-8 and TRBJ1-4; 10 bases align to TRBD1. Losses at the gene ends were 5 bases for V and 7 bases for J; bases not matched to a gene: 7. The CDR3 has 15 amino acids. Germline V CDR1 and CDR2: SGHVS, FQNEAQ. The CDR3 DNA is TGTGCCAGCAGCCCACGGACAGGGGGATTTGAAAAACTGTTTTTT. It specifies CASSPRTGGFEKLFF.

V is TRBV27 and J is TRBJ2-7, with D possibly TRBD1 on 5 matching bases. In germline, CDR1 is MNHEY, CDR2 SMNVEV (reference sequence). This CDR3 has 14 residues. V gave up 2 bases and J gave up 2 bases, with 10 bases separating them. The CDR3 DNA is TGTGCCAGCAGTTTAGGGCAGGGCCCCTACGAGCAGTACTTC. Protein sequence: CASSLGQGPYEQYF.

Of note for this clone: One base separates it from a far larger clone, so it is likely a read error. The V gene is TRBV4-2, the J gene TRBJ2-1, with 9 nucleotides matching TRBD2. CDR1 and CDR2 (germline): LGHNA, YNFKEQ. Trimming took 1 base from V and 8 from J; bases not matched to a gene: 9. The CDR3 is made up of 16 amino acids. CDR3: CASSQAASGIFHEQFF. CDR3 nucleotide sequence: TGTGCCAGCAGCCAAGCGGCTAGCGGGATTTTCCATGAGCAGTTCTTC.

The gene calls are TRBV28 and TRBJ1-2; TRBD1 matches at 7 bases. The ends lost 5 bases at V and 0 bases at J; junction bases unmatched: 3. CDR3 length: 14 amino acids. Germline V lookup: CDR1 MDHEN, CDR2 SYDVKM. In nucleotides, the CDR3 is TGTGCCAGCAGTCCGGGACAGACTAACTATGGCTACACCTTC. This translates into CASSPGQTNYGYTF.

This chain joins TRBV15 and TRBJ2-5; D is unclear. Between the trimmed V and J ends, which lost 3 bases and 1 base, there was a span of 6 bases. Germline lookup yields CDR1 LNHNV and CDR2 YYDKDF (reference sequence). The length of the CDR3 is 13 residues. CDR3: CATSRRLQETQYF. The CDR3 DNA reads as TGTGCCACCAGCAGGAGGCTCCAAGAGACCCAGTACTTC.

V and J are TRBV28 and TRBJ1-1; D is uncertain. The CDR3 spans 14 residues. Germline V lookup: CDR1 MDHEN, CDR2 SYDVKM. With 4 bases removed from V and 0 bases from J, the gap between germline ends came to 9 bases. DNA of the CDR3: TGTGCCAGCAGTTCCTCGGGGATGAACACTGAAGCTTTCTTT. This codes for CASSSSGMNTEAFF.

V is TRBV11-2 and J is TRBJ1-3; no clear D. The V gene's germline CDR1 is SGHAT and CDR2 FQNNGV. The CDR3 is 14 amino acids. Trimming shortened V by 1 base and J by 2 bases, and 6 bases separated the two germline ends. In DNA, the CDR3 is TGTGCCAGCAGCTTAGCCGGAACTGGAAACACCATATATTTT. This translates into CASSLAGTGNTIYF.

The gene calls are TRBV4-3 and TRBJ2-5, with D possibly TRBD2 on 6 matching bases. The germline CDR1 and CDR2 sequences are LGHNA and YSLEER. V shed 0 bases and J shed 5 bases, with 13 bases lying between them. The CDR3 is made up of 15 amino acids. The CDR3 is CASSQDRTTRETQYF. In DNA, the CDR3 is TGCGCCAGCAGCCAAGATCGGACTACACGGGAGACCCAGTACTTC.